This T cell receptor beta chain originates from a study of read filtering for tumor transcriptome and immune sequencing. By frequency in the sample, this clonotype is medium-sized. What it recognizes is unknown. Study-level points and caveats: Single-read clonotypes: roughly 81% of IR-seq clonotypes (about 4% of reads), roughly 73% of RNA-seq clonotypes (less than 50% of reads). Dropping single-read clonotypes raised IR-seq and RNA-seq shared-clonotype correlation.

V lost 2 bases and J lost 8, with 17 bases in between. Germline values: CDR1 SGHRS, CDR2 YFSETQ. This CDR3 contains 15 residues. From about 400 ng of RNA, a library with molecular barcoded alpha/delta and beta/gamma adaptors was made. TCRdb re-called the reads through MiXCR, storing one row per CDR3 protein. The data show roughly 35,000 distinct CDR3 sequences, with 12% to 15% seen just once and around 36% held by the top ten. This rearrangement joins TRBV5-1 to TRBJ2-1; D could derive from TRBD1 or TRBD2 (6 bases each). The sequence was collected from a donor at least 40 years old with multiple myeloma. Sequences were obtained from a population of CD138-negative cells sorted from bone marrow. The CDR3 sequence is CASSFTRAGGYEQFF. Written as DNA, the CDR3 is TGCGCCAGCAGCTTTACCCGGGCCGGGGGCTATGAGCAGTTCTTC. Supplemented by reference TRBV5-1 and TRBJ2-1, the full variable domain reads KAGVTQTPRYLIKTRGQQVTLSCSPISGHRSVSWYQQTPGQGLQFLFEYFSETQRNKGNFPGRFSGRQFSNSRSEMNVSTLELGDSALYLCASSFTRAGGYEQFFGPGTRLTVL.